Following are 19 T cell receptor beta chains from one sample sequenced in a study of beta chain features in type 1 diabetes. Study outcomes and limitations: In all four CD4+ subsets, TCRB CDR3 length was significantly, moderately reduced in type 1 diabetes.

Expressed TCRB transcripts were sequenced because the isolated RNA had all been reverse transcribed beforehand. Sequencing used immunoSEQ multiplex PCR; TCRdb keeps in-frame clones, though not all of them. The sample holds 300,000 or so clones, around 9% seen once. Antigen specificity for these receptors is unknown. Sequenced material: central memory CD4+ T cells from blood. Receptors were obtained from a man younger than 45 with type 1 diabetes.

The rearrangement links TRBV7-9 to TRBJ1-1, with D perhaps matching TRBD1 (5 bases). Germline V gene sequence: CDR1 SEHNR, CDR2 FQNEAQ (reference sequence). The CDR3 spans 14 residues. V was clipped by 1 base and J by 3 bases, with 9 bases between them. DNA for the CDR3: TGTGCCAGCAGCTTAGAGCGGGGGTACACTGAAGCTTTCTTT. Amino acid sequence: CASSLERGYTEAFF.

V is TRBV9 and J is TRBJ2-6; D remains unclear. This CDR3 is built from 15 residues. Germline V lookup: CDR1 SGDLS, CDR2 YYNGEE. V was shortened by 6 bases and J by 0 bases, with 10 bases between the two germline ends. Here the CDR3 reads CASNRDLSGANVLTF. The CDR3 nucleotides are TGTGCCAGCAACAGAGATCTCTCTGGGGCCAACGTCCTGACTTTC.

The table lists this clone with a few counts. V usage is TRBV6-1 and J usage is TRBJ2-7; D might be TRBD1 (6 bases). V was shortened by 2 bases and J by 0 bases, with 14 bases between the two germline ends. CDR3 size: 16 residues. Germline CDR1 is MNHNS and CDR2 is SASEGT. Here the CDR3 reads CASSEYGQGHSYEQYF. For the CDR3, the DNA is TGTGCCAGCAGTGAATACGGGCAGGGGCACTCCTACGAGCAGTACTTC.

This clone has more than one count but fewer than ten. The CDR3 sequence: CASSRRQDSYMNTEAFF. The CDR3 DNA follows: TGTGCCAGCAGCCGGAGACAGGATAGTTACATGAACACTGAAGCTTTCTTT. This sequence joins TRBV14 and TRBJ1-1; tentative D call: TRBD1 (6 bases). Trimming stripped 4 bases from V and 0 bases from J, with 18 bases between. Germline V gives CDR1 SGHDN, CDR2 FVKESK. This CDR3 is 17 amino acids long. Full variable domain (missing parts from reference TRBV14 and TRBJ1-1): EAGVTQFPSHSVIEKGQTVTLRCDPISGHDNLYWYRRVMGKEIKFLLHFVKESKQDESGMPNNRFLAERTGGTYSTLKVQPAELEDSGVYFCASSRRQDSYMNTEAFFGQGTRLTVV.

This clone was detected a few times. V is TRBV30 and J is TRBJ1-1, with D uncertain. Germline values: CDR1 GTSNPN, CDR2 SVGIG (reference sequence). The CDR3 spans 14 residues. V was shortened by 2 bases and J by 4 bases, with 14 bases between the two germline ends. The CDR3 nucleotides are TGTGCCTGGAGTCCCCTCGGGGAGGGCACTGAAGCTTTCTTT. Translation gives CAWSPLGEGTEAFF.

There are a few counts of this clone. V and J are TRBV2 and TRBJ1-4; 10 bases are a match to TRBD1. CDR1 SNHLY and CDR2 FYNNEI come from the germline V gene. This CDR3 contains 13 residues. V gave up 4 bases and J gave up 15 bases; unmatched junction bases: 8. The CDR3 region is CASSGDRGKGVFF. In DNA form, the CDR3 reads TGTGCCAGCAGTGGGGACAGGGGAAAAGGGGTGTTTTTT.

This clone was observed at least ten times. The gene calls are TRBV28 and TRBJ2-1; the D is unclear. CDR3 length: 11 residues. Between the trimmed V and J ends, which lost 7 bases and 7 bases, there was a span of 8 bases. The germline V gene encodes CDR1 MDHEN and CDR2 SYDVKM. The CDR3 protein is CASTITNEQFF. CDR3 DNA: TGTGCCAGCACCATTACGAATGAGCAGTTCTTC.

This clone was observed at least ten times. The gene calls are TRBV21-1 and TRBJ2-7; the table's D call, TRBD2, was not checked against the DNA. TRBV21-1 corresponds to a pseudogene. CDR3 length: 17 residues. Here the CDR3 reads CASSTSPTSSHFHEQYF. The CDR3 DNA reads TGTGCCAGCAGCACCTCTCCGACTAGCTCCCACTTCCACGAGCAGTACTTC.

The sample holds many counts of this clone. This rearrangement joins TRBV7-9 to TRBJ1-4, with TRBD1 as a possible D gene (5 bases). This CDR3 spans 14 amino acids. V lost 1 base, J lost 8 bases, and 11 bases lay in between. Germline V lookup: CDR1 SEHNR, CDR2 FQNEAQ (reference sequence). CDR3 sequence (DNA): TGTGCCAGCAGCTTAGATCAGGGTGACGAAAAACTGTTTTTT. Its translation: CASSLDQGDEKLFF.

This clone was recorded many times. In DNA form, the CDR3 reads TGTGCCAGCAGCTTTCAGGGGCGAGGACAAGGCTACACCTTC. Translating it yields CASSFQGRGQGYTF. The chain couples TRBV7-9 to TRBJ1-2, with a weak D call TRBD1 (6 bases). The CDR3 has 14 amino acids. The germline V gene has CDR1 SEHNR and CDR2 FQNEAQ (reference sequence). The germline V and J ends were trimmed by 3 bases and 8 bases, with 16 bases remaining between them.

This clone was counted only a few times. The rearrangement links TRBV5-4 to TRBJ1-1; D not certain. The CDR3 totals 12 residues. Germline V gene data show CDR1 as SGHNT and CDR2 as YYREEE (reference sequence). Trimming cost V 3 bases and J 9 bases, with 12 bases left between them. CDR3 residues: CASSYKNMKAFF. The CDR3 bases are TGTGCCAGCAGCTATAAAAACATGAAAGCTTTCTTT.

This chain links TRBV7-8 with TRBJ2-2; 7 nucleotides align to TRBD1. The CDR3 extends over 15 amino acids. Germline lookup yields CDR1 SGHVS and CDR2 FQNEAQ. V dropped 5 bases and J dropped 3; count of bases not matched to a gene: 6. CDR3 nucleotides: TGTGCCAGCAGCCCAAGGGACAGTCACACCGGGGAGCTGTTTTTT. Translation gives CASSPRDSHTGELFF. The entire variable domain, with the rest obtained from reference TRBV7-8 and TRBJ2-2, is as follows: GAGVSQSPRYKVAKRGQDVALRCDPISGHVSLFWYQQALGQGPEFLTYFQNEAQLDKSGLPSDRFFAERPEGSVSTLKIQRTQQEDSAVYLCASSPRDSHTGELFFGEGSRLTVL.

This chain connects TRBV7-2 to TRBJ2-5; D not resolved. The CDR3 totals 14 residues. Between the trimmed V and J ends, which lost 2 bases and 5 bases, there was a span of 12 bases. Per germline, CDR1 SGHTA and CDR2 FQGNSA. CDR3 residues: CASSLMSGPETQYF. Here the CDR3 DNA reads TGTGCCAGCAGCTTAATGAGTGGTCCTGAGACCCAGTACTTC.

Concerning this clone: This same CDR3 is encoded by further DNA sequences in the sample. The chain joins TRBV7-9 to TRBJ1-1; 8 bases agree with TRBD1. CDR3 length: 13 amino acids. Germline values: CDR1 SEHNR, CDR2 FQNEAQ (reference sequence). The J segment lost 4 bases and the V segment lost 5 bases, leaving 3 bases of the junction unmatched. The CDR3 DNA sequence: TGTGCCAGCAGCCCGGGACAGGTCACTGAAGCTTTCTTT. It yields the protein CASSPGQVTEAFF. Together with reference TRBV7-9 and TRBJ1-1, the CDR3 gives the full variable domain: DTGVSQNPRHKITKRGQNVTFRCDPISEHNRLYWYRQTLGQGPEFLTYFQNEAQLEKSRLLSDRFSAERPKGSFSTLEIQRTEQGDSAMYLCASSPGQVTEAFFGQGTRLTVV.

This clone was seen more than once but under ten times. CDR3 protein: CASSVGRDPYNSPLHF. The CDR3 DNA reads TGTGCCAGCAGCGTTGGACGGGACCCCTATAATTCACCCCTCCACTTT. J is TRBJ1-6 and V is TRBV9, with a weak D call TRBD1 (5 bases). Germline V lookup: CDR1 SGDLS, CDR2 YYNGEE. Between the trimmed V and J ends, which lost 2 bases and 2 bases, there was a span of 11 bases. This CDR3 is built from 16 residues.

The chain couples TRBV19 to TRBJ2-3, with 10 positions matching TRBD1. CDR1 is LNHDA and CDR2 is SQIVND in the germline V gene (reference sequence). The CDR3 is 15 residues long. Germline trimming cut 6 bases from V and 2 bases from J; bases unmatched to any gene: 5. CDR3 protein: CASRLGTGVTDTQYF. As DNA, the CDR3 is TGTGCCAGTAGGTTAGGGACAGGGGTCACAGATACGCAGTATTTT.

The CDR3 here is CSVVGGGGYQETQYF. DNA of the CDR3: TGCAGCGTTGTAGGGGGCGGGGGATACCAAGAGACCCAGTACTTC. V usage is TRBV29-1 and J usage is TRBJ2-5, with D perhaps TRBD1 or TRBD2 (7 bases each). CDR3 length: 15 residues. Germline V lookup: CDR1 SQVTM, CDR2 ANQGSEA. V lost 4 bases, J lost 0 bases, and 15 bases lay in between. Complete variable domain (other parts from reference TRBV29-1 and TRBJ2-5): SAVISQKPSRDICQRGTSLTIQCQVDSQVTMMFWYRQQPGQSLTLIATANQGSEATYESGFVIDKFPISRPNLTFSTLTVSNMSPEDSSIYLCSVVGGGGYQETQYFGPGTRLLVL.

V usage is TRBV5-1 and J usage is TRBJ2-7, with a possible D match to TRBD1 (7 bases). Germline CDR1 SGHRS, CDR2 YFSETQ. Trimming shortened V by 2 bases and J by 2 bases, and 11 bases separated the two germline ends. CDR3 length equals 14 residues. CDR3 in amino acids: CASSLTGEAYEQYF. CDR3 nucleotide sequence: TGCGCCAGCAGCTTAACAGGGGAGGCCTACGAGCAGTACTTC.

This chain links TRBV4-3 with TRBJ2-2; TRBD2 agrees at 7 bases. This CDR3 is 16 amino acids long. V gave up 4 bases and J gave up 1 base; unmatched junction bases: 6. In germline, CDR1 is LGHNA, CDR2 YSLEER. CDR3 sequence: CASSLDPSGNTGELFF. The CDR3 coding sequence is TGCGCCAGCAGCCTCGACCCTAGCGGGAACACCGGGGAGCTGTTTTTT.